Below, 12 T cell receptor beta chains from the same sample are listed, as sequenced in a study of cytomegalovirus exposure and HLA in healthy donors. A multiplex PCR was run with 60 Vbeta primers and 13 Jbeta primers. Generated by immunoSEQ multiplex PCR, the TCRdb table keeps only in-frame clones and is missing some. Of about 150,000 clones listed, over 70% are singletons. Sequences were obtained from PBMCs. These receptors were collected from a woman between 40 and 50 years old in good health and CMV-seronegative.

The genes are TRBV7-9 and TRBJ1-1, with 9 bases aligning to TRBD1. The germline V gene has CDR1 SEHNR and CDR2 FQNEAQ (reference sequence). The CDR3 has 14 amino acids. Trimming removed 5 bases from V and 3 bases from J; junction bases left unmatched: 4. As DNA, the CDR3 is TGTGCCAGCAGCACAAGGACAGGGGACACTGAAGCTTTCTTT. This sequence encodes CASSTRTGDTEAFF.

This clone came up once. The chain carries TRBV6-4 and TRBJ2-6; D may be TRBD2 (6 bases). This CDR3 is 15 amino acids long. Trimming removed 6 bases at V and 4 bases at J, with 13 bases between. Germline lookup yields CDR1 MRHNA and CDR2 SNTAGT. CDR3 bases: TGTGCCAGCAGAGCAGTGGCGGGAGGGGCCAACGTCCTGACTTTC. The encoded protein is CASRAVAGGANVLTF.

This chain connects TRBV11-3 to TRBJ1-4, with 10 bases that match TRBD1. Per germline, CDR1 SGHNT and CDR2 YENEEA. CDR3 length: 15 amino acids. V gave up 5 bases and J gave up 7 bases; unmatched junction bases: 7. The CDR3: CASSTRQGAVEKLFF. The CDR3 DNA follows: TGTGCCAGCAGCACCCGACAGGGGGCGGTTGAAAAACTGTTTTTT.

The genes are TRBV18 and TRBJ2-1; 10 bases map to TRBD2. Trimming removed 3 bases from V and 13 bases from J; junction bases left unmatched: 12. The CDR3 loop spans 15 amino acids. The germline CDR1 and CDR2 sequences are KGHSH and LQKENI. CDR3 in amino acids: CASSPIESLAGEQFF. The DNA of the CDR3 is TGTGCCAGCTCACCGATTGAGAGTCTAGCGGGAGAACAGTTCTTC.

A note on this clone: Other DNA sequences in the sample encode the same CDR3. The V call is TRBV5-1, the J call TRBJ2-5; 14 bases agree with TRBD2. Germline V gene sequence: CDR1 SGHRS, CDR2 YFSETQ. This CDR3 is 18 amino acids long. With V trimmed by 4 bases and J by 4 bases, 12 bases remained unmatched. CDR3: CASSLGLAGGLGLETQYF. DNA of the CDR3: TGCGCCAGCAGCCTAGGACTAGCGGGAGGCCTTGGGTTAGAGACCCAGTACTTC. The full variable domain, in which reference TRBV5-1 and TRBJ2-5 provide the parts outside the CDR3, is KAGVTQTPRYLIKTRGQQVTLSCSPISGHRSVSWYQQTPGQGLQFLFEYFSETQRNKGNFPGRFSGRQFSNSRSEMNVSTLELGDSALYLCASSLGLAGGLGLETQYFGPGTRLLVL.

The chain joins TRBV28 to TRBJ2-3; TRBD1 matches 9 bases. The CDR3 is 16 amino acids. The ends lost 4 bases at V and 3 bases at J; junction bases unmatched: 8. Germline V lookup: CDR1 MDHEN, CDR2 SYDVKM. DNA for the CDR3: TGTGCCAGCAGTTCAACAGGGGGCGGAGGGACAGATACGCAGTATTTT. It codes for CASSSTGGGGTDTQYF.

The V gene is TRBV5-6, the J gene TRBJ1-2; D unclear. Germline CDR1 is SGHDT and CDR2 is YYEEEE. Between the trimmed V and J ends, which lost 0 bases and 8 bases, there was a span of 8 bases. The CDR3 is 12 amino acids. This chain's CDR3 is CASSLEAGGYTF. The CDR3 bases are TGTGCCAGCAGCTTGGAGGCAGGCGGCTACACCTTC.

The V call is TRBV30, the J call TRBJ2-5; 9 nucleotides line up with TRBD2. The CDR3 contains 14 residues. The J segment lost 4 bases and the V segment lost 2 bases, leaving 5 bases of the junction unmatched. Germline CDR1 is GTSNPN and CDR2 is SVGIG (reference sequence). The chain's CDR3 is CAWSIAGGPETQYF. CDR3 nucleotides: TGTGCCTGGAGTATCGCGGGGGGGCCAGAGACCCAGTACTTC.

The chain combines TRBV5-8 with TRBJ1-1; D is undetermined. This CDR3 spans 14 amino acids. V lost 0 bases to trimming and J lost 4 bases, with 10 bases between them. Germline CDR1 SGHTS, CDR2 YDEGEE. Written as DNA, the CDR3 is TGTGCCAGCAGCTTGGGCAATCCGGGCACTGAAGCTTTCTTT. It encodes CASSLGNPGTEAFF.

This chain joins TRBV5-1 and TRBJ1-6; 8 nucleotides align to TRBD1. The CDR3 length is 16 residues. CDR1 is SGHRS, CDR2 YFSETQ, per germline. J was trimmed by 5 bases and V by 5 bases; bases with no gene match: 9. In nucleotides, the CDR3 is TGCGCCAGCAGAATTAACGGACAGGGCCATAATTCACCCCTCCACTTT. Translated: CASRINGQGHNSPLHF.

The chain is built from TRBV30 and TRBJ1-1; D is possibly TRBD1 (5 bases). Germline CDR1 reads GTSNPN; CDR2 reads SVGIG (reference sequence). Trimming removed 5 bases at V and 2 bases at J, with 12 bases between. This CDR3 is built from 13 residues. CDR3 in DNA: TGTGCCTGGGCTCCAGGGACTAACACTGAAGCTTTCTTT. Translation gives CAWAPGTNTEAFF.

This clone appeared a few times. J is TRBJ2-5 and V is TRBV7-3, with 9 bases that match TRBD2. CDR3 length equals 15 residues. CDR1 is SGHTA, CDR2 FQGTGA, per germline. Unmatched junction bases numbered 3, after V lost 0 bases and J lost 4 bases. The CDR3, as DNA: TGTGCCAGCAGCTTAACTAGCGGGAGTTTAGAGACCCAGTACTTC. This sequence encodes CASSLTSGSLETQYF.